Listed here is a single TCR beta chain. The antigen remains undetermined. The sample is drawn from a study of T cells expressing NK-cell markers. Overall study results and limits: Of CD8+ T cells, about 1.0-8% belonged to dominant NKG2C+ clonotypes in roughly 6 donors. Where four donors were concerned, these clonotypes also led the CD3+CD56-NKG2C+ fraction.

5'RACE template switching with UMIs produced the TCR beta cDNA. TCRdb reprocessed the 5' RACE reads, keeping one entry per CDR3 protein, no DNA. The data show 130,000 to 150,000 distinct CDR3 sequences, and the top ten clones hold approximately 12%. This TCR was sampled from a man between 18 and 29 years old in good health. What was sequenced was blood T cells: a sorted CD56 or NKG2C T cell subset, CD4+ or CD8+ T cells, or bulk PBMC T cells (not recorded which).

The CDR3 reads CASSNGQGKVDEQYF. The chain carries TRBV28 and TRBJ2-7; TCRdb reports TRBD1, a call that lacks DNA to check it against. Per germline, CDR1 MDHEN and CDR2 SYDVKM. This CDR3 contains 15 residues.